This T cell receptor beta chain was identified during a study of blood T cell repertoires in COVID-19. Assay used: immunoSEQ multiplex PCR; TCRdb lists only in-frame clones, some missing. Of about 240,000 clones in the sample, approximately 86% were seen once. V lost 3 bases, J lost 1 base, and 15 bases lay in between. The length of the CDR3 is 16 residues. Germline V gives CDR1 LGHDT, CDR2 YNNKEL (reference sequence). The gene calls are TRBV3-1 (or the pseudogene TRBV3-2) and TRBJ2-5; possible D gene TRBD1, 5 bases. Sequencing was performed on PBMCs or T cells enriched from blood (not recorded which). The TCR originated in a woman aged 40 to 50 with acute COVID-19. CDR3 protein: CASSHKMGLGQETQYF. CDR3 in DNA: TGTGCCAGCAGCCATAAGATGGGGCTAGGCCAAGAGACCCAGTACTTC.